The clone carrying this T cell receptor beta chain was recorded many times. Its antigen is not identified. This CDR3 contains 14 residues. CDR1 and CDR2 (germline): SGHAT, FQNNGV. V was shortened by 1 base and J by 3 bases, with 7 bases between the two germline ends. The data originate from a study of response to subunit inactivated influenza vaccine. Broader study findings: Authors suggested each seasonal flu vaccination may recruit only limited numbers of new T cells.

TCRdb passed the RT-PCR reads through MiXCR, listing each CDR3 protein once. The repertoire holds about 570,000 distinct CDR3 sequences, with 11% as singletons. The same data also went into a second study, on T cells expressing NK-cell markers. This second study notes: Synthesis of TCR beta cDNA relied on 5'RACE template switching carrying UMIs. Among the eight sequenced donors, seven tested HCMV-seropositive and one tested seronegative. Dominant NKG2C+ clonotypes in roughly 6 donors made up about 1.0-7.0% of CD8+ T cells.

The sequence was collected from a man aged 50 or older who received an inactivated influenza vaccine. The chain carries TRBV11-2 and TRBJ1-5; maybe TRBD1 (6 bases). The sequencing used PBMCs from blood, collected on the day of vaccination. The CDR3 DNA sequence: TGTGCCAGCAGCTTAGGGGGGGCCAATCAGCCCCAGCATTTT. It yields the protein CASSLGGANQPQHF.